What follows are 2 T cell receptor beta chains derived from one specimen sequenced in a study of blood T cell repertoires in COVID-19. Data came from immunoSEQ multiplex PCR; TCRdb stores just in-frame clones and leaves some out. The sample lists 60,000 or so clones, around 80% occurring once. Sequenced input: peripheral blood. All receptors come from a man younger than 40 with COVID-19, enrolled during active disease.

The rearrangement links TRBV28 to TRBJ1-2; 8 bases map to TRBD1. The CDR3 is 14 residues long. CDR1 and CDR2 (germline): MDHEN, SYDVKM. Trimming at V came to 7 bases and at J to 4 bases, leaving 8 bases not matched to a gene. Written as DNA, the CDR3 is TGTGCCAGCAAGGGACAGGTGGATTCCTATGGCTACACCTTC. This translates into CASKGQVDSYGYTF.

This CDR3 reads CASSELDRGYEQYF. CDR3 coding DNA: TGTGCCAGCAGTGAACTGGACAGGGGCTACGAGCAGTACTTC. The V and J genes are TRBV6-1 and TRBJ2-7, with 9 nucleotides matching TRBD1. CDR1 MNHNS and CDR2 SASEGT come from the germline V gene. V was pared by 2 bases and J by 3 bases, with 2 bases of the junction left unmatched. The CDR3 extends over 14 amino acids.